The 18 T cell receptor beta chains in this list originate from one sample, sequenced in a study of OX40 agonist ivuxolimab in advanced cancers. Using immunoSEQ multiplex PCR, the repertoire was profiled, and TCRdb retains in-frame clones only, with some absent. The sample lists tens of thousands of clones, 79% occurring once. Here the sequenced sample was CD4+ or CD8+ T cells sorted from blood, taken in a trial of the OX40 agonist ivuxolimab. Receptors were obtained from an adult with an advanced solid tumor such as melanoma, head and neck, liver or kidney cancer.

This clone appeared a single time. This rearrangement joins TRBV5-6 to TRBJ1-2; D unclear. V lost 7 bases, J lost 0 bases, and 16 bases lay in between. Germline CDR1 is SGHDT and CDR2 is YYEEEE. The CDR3 extends over 15 amino acids. CDR3 coding DNA: TGTGCCAGCCTGGCACCCGGGCATCCTAACTATGGCTACACCTTC. Protein sequence: CASLAPGHPNYGYTF.

In this sample, this clone turned up a few times. The chain joins TRBV30 to TRBJ2-3; 7 bases match TRBD2. The germline CDR1 and CDR2 sequences are GTSNPN and SVGIG (reference sequence). V trimming: 0 bases; J trimming: 4 bases; junction bases outside the gene matches: 7. CDR3 size: 15 residues. The DNA of the CDR3 is TGTGCCTGGAGTGTACCGAGCGGGAACTCAGATACGCAGTATTTT. Its protein is CAWSVPSGNSDTQYF. Using reference TRBV30 and TRBJ2-3 for the parts outside the CDR3, the full variable domain is SQTIHQWPATLVQPVGSPLSLECTVEGTSNPNLYWYRQAAGRGLQLLFYSVGIGQISSEVPQNLSASRPQDRQFILSSKKLLLSDSGFYLCAWSVPSGNSDTQYFGPGTRLTVL.

This sequence joins TRBV30 and TRBJ2-7; 8 nucleotides line up with TRBD2. This CDR3 has 12 amino acids. The ends lost 0 bases at V and 11 bases at J; junction bases unmatched: 6. Germline CDR1 and CDR2: GTSNPN and SVGIG (reference sequence). The CDR3 nucleotides are TGTGCCTGGAGTGTCCAGCGGGAGAGGAAGTACTTC. It yields the protein CAWSVQRERKYF.

The V gene is TRBV5-6, the J gene TRBJ2-7; TRBD1 matches at 8 bases. V gave up 0 bases and J gave up 6 bases; unmatched junction bases: 8. The V gene's germline CDR1 is SGHDT and CDR2 YYEEEE. The CDR3 loop spans 15 amino acids. CDR3 bases: TGTGCCAGCAGCTTGGTGGACAGGGTAGGGCGCGAGCAGTACTTC. It yields the protein CASSLVDRVGREQYF.

This chain uses TRBV5-8 with TRBJ2-5; D unresolved. The J call is doubtful: the DNA matches TRBJ2-7 better. This CDR3 has 14 amino acids. Germline V gene sequence: CDR1 SGHTS, CDR2 YDEGEE. The CDR3 DNA is TGTGCCAGCAGCTTACAACCGACTTCCTACGAGCAGTACTTC. It specifies CASSLQPTSYEQYF.

This clone occurred once. The rearrangement links TRBV19 to TRBJ1-1, with D tentatively TRBD1 (6 bases). CDR1 and CDR2 (germline): LNHDA, SQIVND (reference sequence). The V end was cut by 8 bases, the J end by 0 bases, with 19 bases between. The CDR3 covers 16 residues. CDR3: CASGKTGKMMNTEAFF. In DNA form, the CDR3 reads TGTGCCAGTGGTAAAACAGGGAAAATGATGAACACTGAAGCTTTCTTT.

This chain joins TRBV5-1 and TRBJ2-4; no firm D call. Looked up from germline, CDR1 is SGHRS and CDR2 is YFSETQ. Deletions cut 2 bases from V and 0 bases from J, with 30 bases between. The CDR3 totals 22 residues. CDR3 sequence (DNA): TGCGCCAGCAGCTTCCTCCCCGCGCAGGCACTCCGCGGATCCTTAGCCAAAAACATTCAGTACTTC. This encodes CASSFLPAQALRGSLAKNIQYF.

Only a few counts were recorded for this clone. The CDR3 reads CASSLGGGGAVTDTQYF. The CDR3 DNA reads as TGTGCCAGCAGCTTAGGAGGCGGGGGAGCTGTCACAGATACGCAGTATTTT. The chain joins TRBV7-2 to TRBJ2-3; 7 nucleotides align to TRBD2. The CDR3 is made up of 17 amino acids. Looked up from germline, CDR1 is SGHTA and CDR2 is FQGNSA. J was trimmed by 2 bases and V by 1 base; bases with no gene match: 9.

This clone has a single count. The chain carries TRBV29-1 and TRBJ1-3; D is perhaps TRBD1 (5 bases). V lost 2 bases and J lost 4, with 6 bases in between. The CDR3 is 12 residues long. Germline V gene data show CDR1 as SQVTM and CDR2 as ANQGSEA. CDR3 DNA: TGCAGCGTTGAACAGGGAGGAAACACCATATATTTT. Residues: CSVEQGGNTIYF. Together with reference TRBV29-1 and TRBJ1-3, the CDR3 gives the full variable domain: SAVISQKPSRDICQRGTSLTIQCQVDSQVTMMFWYRQQPGQSLTLIATANQGSEATYESGFVIDKFPISRPNLTFSTLTVSNMSPEDSSIYLCSVEQGGNTIYFGEGSWLTVV.

The chain has TRBV7-2 and TRBJ1-4, with D perhaps TRBD1 (5 bases). The CDR3 is 17 amino acids. V lost 4 bases and J lost 0, with 15 bases in between. Germline values: CDR1 SGHTA, CDR2 FQGNSA. Here the CDR3 DNA reads TGTGCCAGCAGCTCCCGGGGAGGGGAGACAACTAATGAAAAACTGTTTTTT. It codes for CASSSRGGETTNEKLFF.

The V call is TRBV28, the J call TRBJ1-5; D not certain. Germline CDR1 MDHEN, CDR2 SYDVKM. The V and J ends lost 5 bases and 4 bases respectively, with 6 bases between them. There are 12 residues in the CDR3. The CDR3 sequence is CASSTGNQPQHF. The CDR3 nucleotides read TGTGCCAGCAGTACGGGGAATCAGCCCCAGCATTTT.

The V gene is TRBV6-1, the J gene TRBJ2-7; TRBD1 is a possible D gene (6 bases). The V and J ends lost 6 bases and 2 bases respectively, with 11 bases between them. The CDR3 has 13 amino acids. Germline loops: CDR1 MNHNS, CDR2 SASEGT. CDR3 sequence: CASRNRQAYEQYF. CDR3 bases: TGTGCCAGCAGGAATCGACAGGCCTACGAGCAGTACTTC.

The rearrangement links TRBV9 to TRBJ1-5; tentative D call: TRBD1 (5 bases). The CDR3 consists of 15 residues. Germline values: CDR1 SGDLS, CDR2 YYNGEE. V gave up 4 bases and J gave up 4 bases, with 15 bases separating them. The CDR3 coding sequence is TGTGCCAGCAGCCCGGAGGGGCAGAGGAATCAGCCCCAGCATTTT. This encodes CASSPEGQRNQPQHF. Complete variable domain (other parts from reference TRBV9 and TRBJ1-5): DSGVTQTPKHLITATGQRVTLRCSPRSGDLSVYWYQQSLDQGLQFLIQYYNGEERAKGNILERFSAQQFPDLHSELNLSSLELGDSALYFCASSPEGQRNQPQHFGDGTRLSIL.

This clone was detected only once. The gene calls are TRBV7-9 and TRBJ2-1, with D possibly being TRBD2 (6 bases). Germline-derived CDR1 and CDR2 are SEHNR and FQNEAQ (reference sequence). V gave up 6 bases and J gave up 6 bases, with 15 bases separating them. This CDR3 is 14 amino acids long. CDR3 amino acids: CASRRRDLANEQFF. In nucleotides, the CDR3 is TGTGCCAGCAGGCGACGGGACTTAGCCAATGAGCAGTTCTTC.

The chain links TRBV6-5 to TRBJ2-1, with 9 bases lining up with TRBD1. Germline loops: CDR1 MNHEY, CDR2 SVGAGI. This CDR3 has 12 residues. J gave up 8 bases and V 5 bases, and 1 base lay outside the gene matches. The CDR3: CASSRDRDEQFF. CDR3 DNA: TGTGCCAGCAGTCGGGACAGGGATGAGCAGTTCTTC.

V is TRBV7-2 and J is TRBJ2-3; D may be TRBD1 (5 bases). Germline lookup yields CDR1 SGHTA and CDR2 FQGNSA. The germline V and J ends were trimmed by 5 bases and 4 bases, with 16 bases remaining between them. CDR3 length: 15 residues. The CDR3 coding sequence is TGTGCCAGCAGCCATGGGTGGTCAGGGCCAGATACGCAGTATTTT. Translated, it gives CASSHGWSGPDTQYF.

The chain has TRBV28 and TRBJ1-2; D is possibly TRBD1 (5 bases). There are 12 residues in the CDR3. The V gene's germline CDR1 is MDHEN and CDR2 SYDVKM. The CDR3 reads CASGGAHYGYTF. The CDR3 DNA sequence: TGTGCTTCGGGGGGTGCCCACTATGGCTACACCTTC.

The count of this clone is one. V usage is TRBV28 and J usage is TRBJ1-3; no reliable D call. Trimming cost V 8 bases and J 0 bases, with 5 bases left between them. Germline V gene data show CDR1 as MDHEN and CDR2 as SYDVKM. This CDR3 region has 12 residues. The CDR3 sequence is CASANSGNTIYF. The DNA of the CDR3 is TGTGCCAGCGCGAACTCTGGAAACACCATATATTTT.